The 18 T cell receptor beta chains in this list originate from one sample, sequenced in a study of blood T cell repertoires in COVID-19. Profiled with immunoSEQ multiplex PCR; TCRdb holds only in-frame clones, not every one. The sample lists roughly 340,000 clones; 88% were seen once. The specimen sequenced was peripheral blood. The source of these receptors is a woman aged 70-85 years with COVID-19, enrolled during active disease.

The CDR3 DNA reads TGTGCCACCAGTGATTCGTGGATACAGGATCAGCCCCAGCATTTT. Translated: CATSDSWIQDQPQHF. The V gene is TRBV24-1, the J gene TRBJ1-5; possibly TRBD1 for D (5 bases). The CDR3 sequence is 15 residues long. Trimming took off 2 bases at V and 5 bases at J, with 12 bases between the two ends. Germline CDR1 and CDR2: KGHDR and SFDVKD.

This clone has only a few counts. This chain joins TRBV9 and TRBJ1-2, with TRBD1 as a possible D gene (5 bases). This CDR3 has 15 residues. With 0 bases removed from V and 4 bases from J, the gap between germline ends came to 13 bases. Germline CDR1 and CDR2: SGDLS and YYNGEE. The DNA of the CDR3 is TGTGCCAGCAGCGTAGGGTCCGGGGGAGGCTATGGCTACACCTTC. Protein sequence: CASSVGSGGGYGYTF.

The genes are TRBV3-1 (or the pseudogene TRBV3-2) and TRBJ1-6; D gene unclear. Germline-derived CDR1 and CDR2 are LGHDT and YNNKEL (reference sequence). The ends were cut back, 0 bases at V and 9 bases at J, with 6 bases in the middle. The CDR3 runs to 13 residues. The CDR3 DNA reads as TGTGCCAGCAGCCAAGATCACTCTTCACCCCTCCACTTT. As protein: CASSQDHSSPLHF.

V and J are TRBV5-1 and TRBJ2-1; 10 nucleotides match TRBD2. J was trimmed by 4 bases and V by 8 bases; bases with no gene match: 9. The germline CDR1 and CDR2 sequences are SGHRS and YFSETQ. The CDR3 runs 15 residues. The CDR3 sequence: CASQGNSGGYNEQFF. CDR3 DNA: TGCGCCAGTCAAGGGAATAGCGGGGGGTACAATGAGCAGTTCTTC.

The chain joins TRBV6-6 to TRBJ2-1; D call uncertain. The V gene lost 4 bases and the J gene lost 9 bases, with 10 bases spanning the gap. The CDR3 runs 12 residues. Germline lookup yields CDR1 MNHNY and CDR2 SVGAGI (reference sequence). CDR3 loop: CASSSPRVEQFF. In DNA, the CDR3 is TGTGCCAGCAGTTCCCCCCGCGTTGAGCAGTTCTTC.

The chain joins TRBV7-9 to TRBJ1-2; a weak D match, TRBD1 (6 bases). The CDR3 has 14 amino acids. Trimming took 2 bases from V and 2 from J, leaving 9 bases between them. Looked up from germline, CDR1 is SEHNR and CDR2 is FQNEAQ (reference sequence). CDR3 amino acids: CASSLRTDNYGYTF. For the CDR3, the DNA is TGTGCCAGCAGCTTACGGACAGACAACTATGGCTACACCTTC.

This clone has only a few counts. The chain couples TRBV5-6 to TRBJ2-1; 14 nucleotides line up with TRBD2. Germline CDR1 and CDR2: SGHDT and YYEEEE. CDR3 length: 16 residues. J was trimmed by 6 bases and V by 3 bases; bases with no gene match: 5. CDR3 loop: CASSYRTSGGRNEQFF. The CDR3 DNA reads TGTGCCAGCAGCTACCGGACTAGCGGGGGGCGCAATGAGCAGTTCTTC.

CDR3 protein: CASSPMTGLNSPLHF. The CDR3 DNA reads as TGTGCCAGCAGCCCGATGACAGGGCTTAATTCACCCCTCCACTTT. The V and J genes are TRBV11-2 and TRBJ1-6, with 7 nucleotides matching TRBD1. This CDR3 contains 15 residues. After removal of 5 bases from V and 6 bases from J, the junction contained 7 bases not matched to a gene. Per the germline V gene, CDR1 is SGHAT and CDR2 is FQNNGV.

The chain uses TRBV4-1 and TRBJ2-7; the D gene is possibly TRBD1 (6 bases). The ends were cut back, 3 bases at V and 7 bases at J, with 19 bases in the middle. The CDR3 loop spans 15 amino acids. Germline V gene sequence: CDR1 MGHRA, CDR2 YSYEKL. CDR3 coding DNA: TGCGCCAGCAGCCAGCAGGGACATGTATTGGGGGAGCAGTACTTC. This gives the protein CASSQQGHVLGEQYF.

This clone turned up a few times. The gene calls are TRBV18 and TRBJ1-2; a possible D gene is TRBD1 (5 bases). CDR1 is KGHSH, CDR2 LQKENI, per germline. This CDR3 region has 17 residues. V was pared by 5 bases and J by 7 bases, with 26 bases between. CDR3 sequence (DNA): TGTGCCAGCTCAACAACCCCCGGGGGATCGGACAACCGTGGCTACACCTTC. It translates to CASSTTPGGSDNRGYTF.

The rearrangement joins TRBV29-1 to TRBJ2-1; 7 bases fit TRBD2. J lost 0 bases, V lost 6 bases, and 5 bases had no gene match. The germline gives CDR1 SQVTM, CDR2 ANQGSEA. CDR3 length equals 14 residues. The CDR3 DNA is TGCAGCGTCCAGCGGGGTAGCTCCTACAATGAGCAGTTCTTC. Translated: CSVQRGSSYNEQFF.

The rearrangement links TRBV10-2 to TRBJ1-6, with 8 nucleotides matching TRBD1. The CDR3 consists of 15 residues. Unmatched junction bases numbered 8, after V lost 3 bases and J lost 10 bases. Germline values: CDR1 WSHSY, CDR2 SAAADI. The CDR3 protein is CASSEPGTGRSPLHF. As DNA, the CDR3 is TGCGCCAGCAGTGAACCCGGGACAGGAAGGTCACCCCTCCACTTT.

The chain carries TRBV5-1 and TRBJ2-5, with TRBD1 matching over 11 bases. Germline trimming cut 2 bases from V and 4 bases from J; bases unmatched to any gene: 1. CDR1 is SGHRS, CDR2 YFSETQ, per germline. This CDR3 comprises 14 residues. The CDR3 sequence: CASSFGTGGETQYF. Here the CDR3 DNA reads TGCGCCAGCAGCTTTGGGACAGGGGGAGAGACCCAGTACTTC. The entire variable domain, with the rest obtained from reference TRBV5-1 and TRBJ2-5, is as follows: KAGVTQTPRYLIKTRGQQVTLSCSPISGHRSVSWYQQTPGQGLQFLFEYFSETQRNKGNFPGRFSGRQFSNSRSEMNVSTLELGDSALYLCASSFGTGGETQYFGPGTRLLVL.

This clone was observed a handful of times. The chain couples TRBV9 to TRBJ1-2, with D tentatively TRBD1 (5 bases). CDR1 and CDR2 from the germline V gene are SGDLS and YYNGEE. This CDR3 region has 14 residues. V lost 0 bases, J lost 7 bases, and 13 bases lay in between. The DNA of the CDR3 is TGTGCCAGCAGCGTAGCACCAGACAGAGCTGGCTACACCTTC. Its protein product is CASSVAPDRAGYTF.

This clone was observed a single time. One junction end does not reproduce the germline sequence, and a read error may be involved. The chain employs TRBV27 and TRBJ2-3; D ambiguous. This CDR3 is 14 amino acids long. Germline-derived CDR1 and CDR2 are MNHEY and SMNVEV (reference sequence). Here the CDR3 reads CATSNLLEADTQYF. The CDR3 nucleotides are TGTGCCACCAGTAATCTTTTAGAGGCAGATACGCAGTATTTT.

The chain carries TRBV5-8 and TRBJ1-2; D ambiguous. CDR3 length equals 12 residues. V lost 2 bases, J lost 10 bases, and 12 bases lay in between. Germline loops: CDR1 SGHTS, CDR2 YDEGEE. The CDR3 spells CASSFDLRDYTF. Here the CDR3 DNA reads TGTGCCAGCAGCTTTGATTTGAGGGACTACACCTTC. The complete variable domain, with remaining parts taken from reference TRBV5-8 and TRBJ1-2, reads EAGVTQSPTHLIKTRGQQATLRCSPISGHTSVYWYQQALGLGLQFLLWYDEGEERNRGNFPPRFSGRQFPNYSSELNVNALELEDSALYLCASSFDLRDYTFGSGTRLTVV.

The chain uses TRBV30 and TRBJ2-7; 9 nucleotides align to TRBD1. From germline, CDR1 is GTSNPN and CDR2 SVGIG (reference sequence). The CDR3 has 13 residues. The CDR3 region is CALGTGISYEQYF. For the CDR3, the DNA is TGTGCGCTCGGGACAGGGATATCCTACGAGCAGTACTTC.

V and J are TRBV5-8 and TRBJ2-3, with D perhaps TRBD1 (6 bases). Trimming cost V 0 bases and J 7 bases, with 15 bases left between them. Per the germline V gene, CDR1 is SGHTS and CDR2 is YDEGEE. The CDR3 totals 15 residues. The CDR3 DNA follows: TGTGCCAGCAGCTTGGCCCCGGGACAAGGGAATACGCAGTATTTT. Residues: CASSLAPGQGNTQYF.